This T cell receptor beta chain was identified during a study of blood T cell repertoires in COVID-19. The germline CDR1 and CDR2 sequences are SGHRS and YFSETQ. The V gene lost 3 bases and the J gene lost 7 bases, with 12 bases spanning the gap. The CDR3 runs 13 residues. This clone is a singleton in its sample. Here immunoSEQ multiplex PCR was the method, and the copy in TCRdb shows in-frame clones only, minus some. This table holds roughly 100,000 clones, over 75% found once. Sequenced sample: peripheral blood. V usage is TRBV5-1 and J usage is TRBJ2-3, with D possibly being TRBD2 (6 bases). The receptor comes from a human donor in a cohort sampled during active COVID-19. CDR3 DNA sequence: TGCGCCAGCAGCTCCGGGAGAGACAATACGCAGTATTTT. Translating gives CASSSGRDNTQYF.